This TCR beta chain was obtained from a study of cytomegalovirus exposure and HLA in healthy donors. At the level of the study: An early release of data contained about 85 million unique TCRs, which came from HLA-typed donors.

13 Jbeta primers and 60 Vbeta primers were used for the PCR. TCRdb keeps only in-frame clones here, not all; method: immunoSEQ multiplex PCR. The sample includes about 130,000 clones, about 75% of them seen just once. Trimming shortened V by 3 bases and J by 0 bases, and 9 bases separated the two germline ends. CDR3 length: 14 amino acids. Germline V gene sequence: CDR1 LNHDA, CDR2 SQIVND (reference sequence). On this clone: Its antigen is unidentified.

Overall study results and limits: The authors enumerated 164 TCR beta chains as linked to cytomegalovirus.

This sequence joins TRBV19 and TRBJ2-7; D gene uncertain. Sequencing was done on a sample of PBMCs. The sequence derives from a woman aged 40-49 years in good health and CMV-seronegative. The CDR3 is CASSMSTNSYEQYF. CDR3 in DNA: TGTGCCAGTAGTATGAGCACCAACTCCTACGAGCAGTACTTC.